The entry that follows covers one TCR beta chain sequence. Sequence at one end of the junction differs from germline and may be a read error. Assay: immunoSEQ multiplex PCR; the TCRdb copy retains only in-frame clones and omits some. The sample shows about 61,000 clones, 88% of them seen only once. Germline CDR1 is MDHEN and CDR2 is SYDVKM. The CDR3 is 11 residues long. This entry is derived from a study of blood T cell repertoires in COVID-19. Study overall: The United States, Italy and Spain were the sources of the acute and convalescent COVID-19 samples.

This clonotype was obtained from a woman in her forties or fifties with active or convalescent COVID-19. The source material was peripheral blood. V gene TRBV28 combines with J gene TRBJ2-1, with a tentative D call TRBD2 (5 bases). The CDR3 reads CASSDYYEQFF. CDR3 nucleotides: TGTGCCAGCAGTGACTACTATGAGCAGTTCTTC.